This record concerns one T cell receptor beta chain sequence. Study processing details: Quantification of nucleated cells was approximated via reference gene primer amplification. Generated by immunoSEQ multiplex PCR, the TCRdb table keeps only in-frame clones and is missing some. V and J calls and clone size are given by that table; D and trimming were obtained from the DNA. This sample has about 280,000 clones, with around nine tenths found just once. The record originates from a study of blood T cell repertoires in COVID-19. This CDR3 spans 15 amino acids. Germline lookup yields CDR1 LGHDT and CDR2 YNNKEL (reference sequence). Trimming removed 0 bases at V and 3 bases at J, with 10 bases between.

The chain combines TRBV3-1 (or the pseudogene TRBV3-2) with TRBJ2-3; D gene unclear. The receptor's source is a man aged 40-50 years with active or convalescent COVID-19. Sequenced material: peripheral blood. The CDR3 spells CASSQDSGSTDTQYF. CDR3 nucleotides: TGTGCCAGCAGCCAAGATTCGGGTTCAACAGATACGCAGTATTTT.